This passage covers 8 T cell receptor beta chains from one sample sequenced in a study of blood T cell repertoires in COVID-19. Libraries were prepared by immunoSEQ multiplex PCR; TCRdb keeps only in-frame clonotypes and omits some of them. The repertoire holds 35,000 to 50,000 clones, 85% to 95% seen once, with 8% to 9.5% in the top ten. Sequenced material: peripheral blood. All receptors come from a man in his fifties or sixties with active COVID-19.

The chain uses TRBV18 and TRBJ1-3, with a weak D call TRBD1 (6 bases). The CDR3 has 16 amino acids. Germline CDR1 is KGHSH and CDR2 is LQKENI. Trimming left V 5 bases short and J 0 bases short, with 14 bases between. The CDR3 region is CASSVEGGSSGNTIYF. The DNA for the CDR3 is TGTGCCAGCTCAGTCGAAGGGGGAAGCTCTGGAAACACCATATATTTT. Complete variable domain (other parts from reference TRBV18 and TRBJ1-3): NAGVMQNPRHLVRRRGQEARLRCSPMKGHSHVYWYRQLPEEGLKFMVYLQKENIIDESGMPKERFSAEFPKEGPSILRIQQVVRGDSAAYFCASSVEGGSSGNTIYFGEGSWLTVV.

CDR3 region: CATSRLSPGTRNQPQHF. The CDR3 bases are TGTGCCACCAGCAGACTTTCCCCCGGGACACGCAATCAGCCCCAGCATTTT. The rearrangement uses TRBV15 and TRBJ1-5; a weak D match, TRBD1 (6 bases). Looked up from germline, CDR1 is LNHNV and CDR2 is YYDKDF (reference sequence). This CDR3 is 17 amino acids long. Trimming took off 2 bases at V and 2 bases at J, with 16 bases between the two ends.

The gene calls are TRBV7-9 and TRBJ1-1, with D unclear. Germline lookup yields CDR1 SEHNR and CDR2 FQNEAQ (reference sequence). V lost 5 bases and J 5 bases, leaving 12 bases between the germline ends. The CDR3 has 13 residues. This CDR3 reads CASSAGRATEAFF. For the CDR3, the DNA is TGTGCCAGCAGCGCTGGGAGGGCGACTGAAGCTTTCTTT.

The gene calls are TRBV2 and TRBJ1-3; D remains ambiguous. In germline, CDR1 is SNHLY, CDR2 FYNNEI. V lost 7 bases, J lost 4 bases, and 17 bases lay in between. The length of the CDR3 is 15 residues. CDR3 nucleotide sequence: TGTGCCAGCACCCTGGAGGCAGGCGCAGGAAACACCATATATTTT. This codes for CASTLEAGAGNTIYF.

The chain uses TRBV11-3 and TRBJ2-7; 13 nucleotides agree with TRBD2. V lost 3 bases to trimming and J lost 5 bases; unmatched junction nucleotides: 4. The CDR3 runs 15 residues. Germline CDR1 SGHNT, CDR2 YENEEA. CDR3 sequence reads: CASSLGLAGLNEQYF. The CDR3 coding sequence is TGTGCCAGCAGCTTGGGACTAGCGGGACTGAACGAGCAGTACTTC.

CDR3 DNA: TGTGCCACCAGCAGAGATCTGGGGAGGGGCACTGAAGCTTTCTTT. It yields the protein CATSRDLGRGTEAFF. The V call is TRBV15, the J call TRBJ1-1, with D perhaps TRBD1 (5 bases). With 0 bases removed from V and 4 bases from J, the gap between germline ends came to 12 bases. Germline assignment: CDR1 LNHNV and CDR2 YYDKDF (reference sequence). This CDR3 comprises 15 residues.

V and J are TRBV19 and TRBJ2-1; D not certain. CDR3 length: 13 amino acids. V was pared by 2 bases and J by 8 bases, with 10 bases between. Germline loops: CDR1 LNHDA, CDR2 SQIVND (reference sequence). CDR3 bases: TGTGCCAGTAGTATAAATGGCGAGGATGAGCAGTTCTTC. Protein: CASSINGEDEQFF.

This chain joins TRBV18 and TRBJ1-1; 9 nucleotides align to TRBD1. The CDR3 is 13 residues long. From germline, CDR1 is KGHSH and CDR2 LQKENI. The trim removed 1 base at V and 6 bases at J, leaving 0 bases unmatched. CDR3: CASSPRQGAEAFF. The CDR3 DNA reads as TGTGCCAGCTCACCACGACAGGGGGCTGAAGCTTTCTTT. Combining the CDR3 with reference TRBV18 and TRBJ1-1 gives the whole variable domain NAGVMQNPRHLVRRRGQEARLRCSPMKGHSHVYWYRQLPEEGLKFMVYLQKENIIDESGMPKERFSAEFPKEGPSILRIQQVVRGDSAAYFCASSPRQGAEAFFGQGTRLTVV.